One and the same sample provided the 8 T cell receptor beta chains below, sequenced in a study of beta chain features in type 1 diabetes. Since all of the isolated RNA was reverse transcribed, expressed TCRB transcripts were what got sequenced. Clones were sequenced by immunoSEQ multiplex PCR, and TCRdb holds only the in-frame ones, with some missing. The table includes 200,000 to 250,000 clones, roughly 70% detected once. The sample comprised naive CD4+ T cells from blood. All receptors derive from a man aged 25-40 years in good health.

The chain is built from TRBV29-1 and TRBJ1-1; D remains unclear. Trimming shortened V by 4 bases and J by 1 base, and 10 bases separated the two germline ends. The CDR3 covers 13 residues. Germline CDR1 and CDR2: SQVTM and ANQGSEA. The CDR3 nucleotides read TGCAGCGTTGTCGGACGGAAGAACACTGAAGCTTTCTTT. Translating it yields CSVVGRKNTEAFF.

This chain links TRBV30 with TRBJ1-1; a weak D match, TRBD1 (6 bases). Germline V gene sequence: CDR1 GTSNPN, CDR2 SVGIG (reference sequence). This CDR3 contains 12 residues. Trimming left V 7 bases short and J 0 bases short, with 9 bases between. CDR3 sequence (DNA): TGTGCCTTGGACAGAATGAACACTGAAGCTTTCTTT. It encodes CALDRMNTEAFF.

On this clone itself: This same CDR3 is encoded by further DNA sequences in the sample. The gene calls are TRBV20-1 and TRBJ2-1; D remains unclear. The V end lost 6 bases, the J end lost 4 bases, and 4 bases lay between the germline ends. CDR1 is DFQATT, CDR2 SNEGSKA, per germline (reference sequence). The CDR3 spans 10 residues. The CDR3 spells CSALYNEQFF. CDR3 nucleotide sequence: TGCAGTGCCCTGTACAATGAGCAGTTCTTC.

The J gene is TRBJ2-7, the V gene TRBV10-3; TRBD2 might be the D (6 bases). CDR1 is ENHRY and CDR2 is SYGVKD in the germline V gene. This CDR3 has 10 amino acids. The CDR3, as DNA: TGTGCGGCCGGGGGAAGCGAGCAGTACTTC. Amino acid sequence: CAAGGSEQYF.

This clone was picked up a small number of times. The CDR3 here is CAISYRDGETQYF. The CDR3 bases are TGTGCCATCAGCTACCGGGACGGAGAGACCCAGTACTTC. This chain joins TRBV10-3 and TRBJ2-5; D may be TRBD1 or TRBD2 (5 bases each). Germline V gives CDR1 ENHRY, CDR2 SYGVKD. The CDR3 is 13 residues long. V lost 6 bases and J lost 4, with 12 bases in between.

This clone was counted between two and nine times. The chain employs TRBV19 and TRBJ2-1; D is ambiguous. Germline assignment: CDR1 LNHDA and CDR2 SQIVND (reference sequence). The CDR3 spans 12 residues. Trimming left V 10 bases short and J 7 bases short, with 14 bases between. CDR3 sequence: CATKGRWNEQFF. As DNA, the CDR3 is TGTGCCACTAAAGGCAGATGGAATGAGCAGTTCTTC.

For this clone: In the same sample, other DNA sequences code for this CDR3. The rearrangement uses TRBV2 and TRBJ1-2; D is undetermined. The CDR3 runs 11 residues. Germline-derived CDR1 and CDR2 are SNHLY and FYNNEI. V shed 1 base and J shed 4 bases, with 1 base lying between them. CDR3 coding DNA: TGTGCCAGCAGTGAAGGCTATGGCTACACCTTC. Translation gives CASSEGYGYTF.

The CDR3 nucleotides read TGTGCCAGCAGTGCCTTTGATGGGGTTGGGGCCAACGTCCTGACTTTC. Protein product: CASSAFDGVGANVLTF. The chain carries TRBV25-1 and TRBJ2-6; D is undetermined. V dropped 4 bases and J dropped 3 bases, with 13 bases sitting between them. Germline V gives CDR1 MGHDK, CDR2 SYGVNS. The CDR3 sequence is 16 residues long.